This is a list of T cell receptor beta chains from one sample in a study of T-cell reconstitution after alpha-beta-depleted transplantation in children. TCRdb re-derived calls from the PCR reads in MiXCR, one entry per CDR3 protein. The table lists approximately 390,000 distinct CDR3 sequences, about 11% of them singletons, with 5% to 6.5% in the top ten. The sequencing here drew on PBMCs from the stem cell graft donor, taken from the stem cell graft. The source is a human donor who donated a stem cell graft to a child with acute myeloid leukemia. Each CDR3 is given with its conserved first and last residue. The D gene is left open where the match is weak. Size is stated for part of the rows, as once, few or many counts, or as a class when the clone is expanded.

V: TRBV7-2; size: -; J: TRBJ2-3; D: TRBD2; CDR3: CAEGRGGTDTQYF; DNA: TGTGCCGAGGGGCGGGGGGGCACAGATACGCAGTATTTT
V: TRBV20-1; size: few; J: TRBJ2-1; D: -; CDR3: CSATRLGGVGYNEQFF; DNA: TGCAGTGCTACTAGACTAGGAGGCGTCGGGTACAATGAGCAGTTCTTC
V: TRBV7-9; size: once; J: TRBJ1-4; D: -; CDR3: CASSDSDEKLFF; DNA: TGTGCCAGCAGCGACAGTGACGAAAAACTGTTTTTT
V: TRBV5-1; size: -; J: TRBJ2-3; D: -; CDR3: CASSLVGASTDTQYF; DNA: TGCGCCAGCAGCTTGGTCGGGGCGAGCACAGATACGCAGTATTTT
V: TRBV12-3/TRBV12-4; size: -; J: TRBJ1-1; D: -; CDR3: CASSFGGAYEAFF; DNA: TGTGCCAGCAGTTTCGGGGGGGCCTATGAAGCTTTCTTT
V: TRBV5-1; size: few; J: TRBJ1-4; D: -; CDR3: CASSSAAGENEKLFF; DNA: TGCGCCAGCAGCTCCGCGGCAGGGGAGAATGAAAAACTGTTTTTT
V: TRBV10-3; size: -; J: TRBJ2-6; D: TRBD1; CDR3: CAINTGTGNSGANVLTF; DNA: TGTGCCATCAATACCGGGACAGGGAACTCTGGGGCCAACGTCCTGACTTTC
V: TRBV29-1; size: many; J: TRBJ2-3; D: TRBD2; CDR3: CSVEGGHTQYF; DNA: TGCAGCGTTGAGGGAGGGCATACGCAGTATTTT
V: TRBV10-3; size: many; J: TRBJ1-1; D: -; CDR3: CAISGSSHAGDTEAFF; DNA: TGTGCCATCAGTGGATCGTCGCACGCGGGGGACACTGAAGCTTTCTTT
V: TRBV5-1; size: -; J: TRBJ2-6; D: TRBD1; CDR3: CASSPGTDPSGANVLTF; DNA: TGCGCCAGCAGCCCCGGGACAGATCCCTCTGGGGCCAACGTCCTGACTTTC
V: TRBV5-5; size: -; J: TRBJ1-6; D: -; CDR3: CAISFEGTNSPLHF; DNA: TGTGCCATCAGCTTCGAGGGCACAAATTCACCCCTCCACTTT
V: TRBV7-2; size: many; J: TRBJ2-5; D: TRBD2; CDR3: CASSLVSGKETQYF; DNA: TGTGCCAGCAGCTTAGTCAGCGGGAAAGAGACCCAGTACTTC
V: TRBV7-2; size: few; J: TRBJ1-1; D: TRBD1; CDR3: CASSLARTGAIEAFF; DNA: TGTGCCAGCAGCTTAGCGAGAACAGGGGCTATAGAAGCCTTCTTT
V: TRBV6-2/TRBV6-3; size: few; J: TRBJ1-1; D: -; CDR3: CASSYFTEAFF; DNA: TGTGCCAGCAGTTACTTCACTGAAGCTTTCTTT
V: TRBV9; size: -; J: TRBJ2-5; D: -; CDR3: CASSEGGAGETQYF; DNA: TGTGCCAGCAGCGAAGGGGGCGCGGGGGAGACCCAGTACTTC
V: TRBV3-1; size: -; J: TRBJ2-2; D: -; CDR3: CASSQFAPGWANTGELFF; DNA: TGTGCCAGCAGCCAATTTGCCCCGGGTTGGGCGAACACCGGGGAGCTGTTTTTT
V: TRBV4-1; size: few; J: TRBJ2-1; D: -; CDR3: CASSQGGGDEQFF; DNA: TGCGCCAGCAGCCAAGGTGGAGGAGATGAGCAGTTCTTC
V: TRBV7-2; size: few; J: TRBJ1-2; D: -; CDR3: CASSLGPEESYGYTF; DNA: TGTGCCAGCAGCTTAGGGCCGGAAGAGAGCTATGGCTACACCTTC
V: TRBV29-1; size: -; J: TRBJ2-7; D: TRBD2; CDR3: CSARLTSGEYEQYF; DNA: TGCAGCGCGCGTCTAACTAGCGGGGAATACGAGCAGTACTTC